Described below is a single TCR beta chain sequence and its context. No antigen is known for it. Nothing much larger sits one base from this clone, and base qualities are not available. Trimming takes 2 bases from V and 6 bases from J, and the germline ends sit 11 bases apart. Inclusive of the bounding cysteine and phenylalanine, the CDR3 is 13 residues long. Just the 39-base CDR3 DNA is kept, in frame starting at base 1. To prepare the library, PCR was applied. These reads were obtained on an Illumina HiSeq 2500. To normalize quantification of the TCRbeta repertoire, the TCR libraries were built with molecular barcoding that relied on unique molecular identifiers. TCRdb ran its own pipeline on the public reads, namely fastp trimming at Q25 and MiXCR clone calling, and kept in-frame beta chains. Each CDR3 protein appears once, grouped with its most common genes and DNA. Across this sample there are 200,000 to 250,000 distinct CDR3 sequences, with about 8.2% seen only once. 35% to 45% of the sample is held by the ten biggest clonotypes.

The sample originates from a study of T-cell reconstitution after alpha-beta-depleted transplantation in children (TCRdb year 2016). Broadly, across the study: Using TCR repertoire profiling, the study quantitatively followed how T-cell immune reconstitution unfolded in children after TCRalphabeta/CD19-depleted allogeneic hematopoietic cell transplantation.

The research as a whole found: The frequencies of hyperexpanded clones fell over the following months, and after one year, T-cell counts and TCRbeta diversity were mostly attributed to newly produced T cells. In some patients, high TCRbeta diversity at day 60 was attributed to recipient T cells and intrathymic progenitors that had survived conditioning. The apparently early recovery of alphabetaT-cell counts about two months after transplant reportedly depended on only several hundred rapidly expanded clones that came from non-depleted graft cells.

Taken with the paper, the label for treatment or condition translates to: allogeneic hematopoietic cell transplantation with graft depleted of TCRalphabeta T cells and CD19 B cells. Transplant recipients were children who received TCRalphabeta/CD19-depleted allogeneic hematopoietic cell grafts. The source was PBMCs, mostly from graft donor cells, collected 360 days after TCRalphabeta/CD19-depleted stem cell transplant. The sequence is built from TRBV12-3 or TRBV12-4 and TRBJ2-7; possibly the D gene is TRBD1, per 6 matching bases. This receptor was obtained from a male patient aged 2-9 years who had a stem cell transplant for acute myeloid leukemia, so the T cells may come from the graft donor. CDR3 reads: CASSLSTGFEQYF. The nucleotide sequence reads TGTGCCAGCAGTTTAAGTACAGGGTTCGAGCAGTACTTC.